The 26 T cell receptor beta chains listed next were all sequenced from one sample in a study of molecular identifiers for immune sequencing clone quantification. TCRdb redid the calling of the PCR reads with MiXCR, one entry per CDR3 protein. The sample holds 400,000 to 600,000 distinct CDR3 sequences, 20% to 25% seen once. The sequenced sample consisted of naive CD8+ T cells from blood, with Jurkat cell RNA spiked in. Subset given: FACS-sorted CD8+CD4-CCR7+CD45RA+ naive T cells. The receptors derive from a human donor in good health. Some libraries in this study had Jurkat cell RNA spiked in.

This clonotype has just one count. One end of the junction fails to match germline, which may point to a read error. The CDR3 DNA reads TGTGCCAGCAGTTATGGGATAAGCACAGACACGCAGTTTTTT. As protein: CASSYGISTDTQFF. The chain recombines TRBV12-3 or TRBV12-4 with TRBJ2-3, with D uncertain. CDR3 length: 14 residues.

The V call is TRBV7-6, the J call TRBJ2-2; D is ambiguous. Trimming left V 4 bases short and J 4 bases short, with 19 bases between. This CDR3 spans 17 amino acids. The germline CDR1 and CDR2 sequences are SGHVS and FNYEAQ. The CDR3: CASSSNGQAVSTGELFF. The DNA of the CDR3 is TGTGCCAGCAGCTCCAACGGCCAGGCCGTAAGCACCGGGGAGCTGTTTTTT.

This clonotype was seen ten or more times. This chain uses TRBV27 with TRBJ1-2, with 7 positions matching TRBD1. J lost 3 bases, V lost 6 bases, and 7 bases had no gene match. The CDR3 sequence is 14 residues long. The germline V gene encodes CDR1 MNHEY and CDR2 SMNVEV (reference sequence). The CDR3, as DNA: TGTGCCAGCAGGGTCGGACAGGCCTACTATGGCTACACCTTC. This codes for CASRVGQAYYGYTF.

This clonotype was detected only a few times. This likely comes from a read error, as the CDR3 has no conserved phenylalanine or tryptophan at its end. The rearrangement uses TRBV6-5 and TRBJ1-5, with D perhaps TRBD1 (6 bases). Germline V gene data show CDR1 as MNHEY and CDR2 as SVGAGI. The V end lost 5 bases, the J end lost 9 bases, and 11 bases lay between the germline ends. This CDR3 has 12 residues. CDR3 sequence (DNA): TGTGCCAGCAGTCAACAGGGAGGGCCCCAGCATCTT. It codes for CASSQQGGPQHL.

This rearrangement joins TRBV4-2 to TRBJ2-7, with 10 positions matching TRBD1. Germline lookup yields CDR1 LGHNA and CDR2 YNFKEQ. V lost 7 bases and J lost 3; bases outside the gene matches: 9. The CDR3 extends over 15 amino acids. CDR3 sequence (DNA): TGTGCCAGCACCCCAAGAGGGACAGGGGACTACGAGCAGTACTTC. It is translated as CASTPRGTGDYEQYF.

About this clonotype itself: A much larger clone is a single base away; this may be a read error. Without the conserved terminal phenylalanine or tryptophan, this CDR3 likely stems from a read error. The gene calls are TRBV5-1 and TRBJ2-7; TRBD1 agrees at 8 bases. J was trimmed by 4 bases and V by 4 bases; bases with no gene match: 10. There are 15 residues in the CDR3. Germline CDR1 SGHRS, CDR2 YFSETQ. The chain's CDR3 is CASSARTGTSYEQYL. As DNA, the CDR3 is TGCGCCAGCAGCGCCCGGACAGGGACTTCATACGAGCAGTACCTC.

The chain is built from TRBV2 and TRBJ2-7, with D possibly TRBD1 on 6 matching bases. The CDR3 consists of 14 residues. The ends were cut back, 4 bases at V and 2 bases at J, with 12 bases in the middle. CDR1 and CDR2 from the germline V gene are SNHLY and FYNNEI. This CDR3 is CASSVRDNAYEQYF. In DNA form, the CDR3 reads TGTGCCAGCAGTGTTCGGGACAACGCCTACGAGCAGTACTTC.

In its sample, this clonotype was seen a few times. A read error may be the cause here, since a much bigger clone is one base away. The DNA of the CDR3 is TGTGCCAGCAGCTTAGGACAGAACAATGAGCAGTTCTTC. It encodes CASSLGQNNEQFF. The chain carries TRBV7-3 and TRBJ2-1, with D tentatively TRBD1 (6 bases). CDR3 length equals 13 residues. Looked up from germline, CDR1 is SGHTA and CDR2 is FQGTGA. Trimming pared 2 bases from V and 5 bases from J, leaving 7 bases between.

V usage is TRBV27 and J usage is TRBJ2-7; the D gene is possibly TRBD1 (5 bases). This CDR3 region has 14 residues. V lost 5 bases, J lost 1 base, and 12 bases lay in between. The V gene's germline CDR1 is MNHEY and CDR2 SMNVEV (reference sequence). The CDR3 DNA sequence: TGTGCCAGCAGTGCGACAGTGCTATCCTACGAGCAGTACTTC. Amino acid sequence: CASSATVLSYEQYF.

Details on this clonotype: This may be a read error, as it is one base from a much larger clone. J is TRBJ2-3 and V is TRBV6-2 or TRBV6-3; the match to TRBD1 covers 7 bases. Germline CDR1 and CDR2: MNHEY and SVGEGT. This CDR3 has 16 amino acids. With 10 bases clipped from V and 4 bases from J, the junction kept 17 bases outside the gene matches. This chain's CDR3 is CANEAEWAGGPDTQYF. CDR3 DNA: TGTGCCAACGAGGCCGAATGGGCAGGGGGACCAGATACGCAGTATTTT.

Worth noting for this clonotype: A read error may account for a junction end that differs from germline. This sequence joins TRBV20-1 and TRBJ2-7; 12 nucleotides line up with TRBD1. CDR1 is DFQATT, CDR2 SNEGSKA, per germline (reference sequence). This CDR3 has 17 residues. For the CDR3, the DNA is TGCAGTGCCCGATTGCCTACCGGGACAGGGGGCCGGGACGAGCAGTGCTTC. Translating it yields CSARLPTGTGGRDEQCF.

This clonotype was picked up a small number of times. At one end, the junction sequence differs from germline, possibly due to a read error. The chain combines TRBV4-1 with TRBJ1-5; no firm D call. The germline gives CDR1 MGHRA, CDR2 YSYEKL. CDR3 size: 15 residues. DNA for the CDR3: TGCGCCAGCAGCCAAGTTATAAGAGCAGATCAGCCCCGGCATTTT. This codes for CASSQVIRADQPRHF.

This chain joins TRBV28 and TRBJ1-1; 8 bases match TRBD1. Germline-derived CDR1 and CDR2 are MDHEN and SYDVKM. The junction had 6 bases not matched to a gene; V was cut back by 5 bases and J by 1 base. The CDR3 totals 15 residues. CDR3 residues: CASSPRTGRNTEAFF. CDR3 nucleotides: TGTGCCAGCAGTCCAAGGACAGGGAGGAACACTGAAGCTTTCTTT.

About this clonotype itself: A much bigger clone sits one base away, suggesting this may be a read error. The chain has TRBV7-2 and TRBJ1-3, with D possibly matching TRBD1 (5 bases). There are 14 residues in the CDR3. CDR1 SGHTA and CDR2 FQGNSA come from the germline V gene. CDR3 coding DNA: TGTGCCAGCAGCTTAGACAGGAATGGAAGCACCATATATTTT. As protein: CASSLDRNGSTIYF.

V is TRBV6-5 and J is TRBJ2-1, with D tentatively TRBD1 (5 bases). The CDR3 is made up of 14 amino acids. V was pared by 6 bases and J by 5 bases, with 14 bases between. Germline CDR1 is MNHEY and CDR2 is SVGAGI. The CDR3 sequence is CASSLAPTDNEQFF. The CDR3 DNA is TGTGCCAGCAGCCTCGCCCCGACAGACAATGAGCAGTTCTTC.

Remarks on this clonotype: One base away lies a much larger clone, so this may be a sequencing read error. This chain connects TRBV27 to TRBJ2-7; D is unresolved. There are 12 residues in the CDR3. CDR1 is MNHEY, CDR2 SMNVEV, per germline (reference sequence). CDR3 sequence (DNA): TGTGCCAACAGTCCCTCCGGGCCCGAGCAGTACTTC. The encoded protein is CANSPSGPEQYF.

This sequence joins TRBV5-1 and TRBJ2-3; weak D call: TRBD1 (5 bases). Germline CDR1 is SGHRS and CDR2 is YFSETQ. The CDR3 has 17 amino acids. The V gene lost 0 bases and the J gene lost 2 bases, with 16 bases spanning the gap. This chain's CDR3 is CASSLEGASPSTDTQYF. As DNA, the CDR3 is TGCGCCAGCAGCTTGGAAGGGGCTAGTCCATCCACAGATACGCAGTATTTT.

This rearrangement joins TRBV6-1 to TRBJ2-7, with 9 bases identical to TRBD1. J lost 1 base, V lost 7 bases, and 8 bases had no gene match. The germline CDR1 and CDR2 sequences are MNHNS and SASEGT. This CDR3 spans 15 amino acids. CDR3 coding DNA: TGTGCCAGCAACCGAGACAGGGGGACTTCCTACGAGCAGTACTTC. This sequence encodes CASNRDRGTSYEQYF.

This clonotype was observed a handful of times. The chain employs TRBV7-2 and TRBJ2-5, with 14 bases aligning to TRBD2. Germline CDR1 and CDR2: SGHTA and FQGNSA. This CDR3 has 15 amino acids. Germline trimming cut 4 bases from V and 3 bases from J; bases unmatched to any gene: 1. CDR3 in DNA: TGTGCCAGCAGCTCGGGACTAGCGGGAGAAGAGACCCAGTACTTC. Translation: CASSSGLAGEETQYF. Combining the CDR3 with reference TRBV7-2 and TRBJ2-5 gives the whole variable domain GAGVSQSPSNKVTEKGKDVELRCDPISGHTALYWYRQSLGQGLEFLIYFQGNSAPDKSGLPSDRFSAERTGGSVSTLTIQRTQQEDSAVYLCASSSGLAGEETQYFGPGTRLLVL.

The chain links TRBV10-1 to TRBJ2-5, with 7 nucleotides matching TRBD1. Germline CDR1 reads WNHNN; CDR2 reads SYGVQD (reference sequence). The ends lost 0 bases at V and 5 bases at J; junction bases unmatched: 3. The CDR3 consists of 14 residues. CDR3 bases: TGCGCCAGCAGTGAGTCACAGGGGCGGGAGACCCAGTACTTC. Its protein is CASSESQGRETQYF.

This clonotype has a count of ten or more. The chain joins TRBV6-6 to TRBJ1-5; perhaps TRBD1 as D (5 bases). The CDR3 is 15 residues long. Germline values: CDR1 MNHNY, CDR2 SVGAGI (reference sequence). The V and J ends lost 7 bases and 0 bases respectively, with 13 bases between them. As DNA, the CDR3 is TGTGCCAGCACCATGACAGTTGTTAGCAATCAGCCCCAGCATTTT. Its translation is CASTMTVVSNQPQHF.

The CDR3 DNA follows: TGTGCCAGCAGCTTCGGGACAGGCCTTAACACTGAAGCTTTCTTT. Translating it yields CASSFGTGLNTEAFF. The V and J genes are TRBV13 and TRBJ1-1; TRBD1 agrees at 8 bases. Germline lookup yields CDR1 PRHDT and CDR2 FYEKMQ (reference sequence). The V gene end was trimmed by 3 bases and the J gene end by 2 bases; junction bases not matched to a gene: 5. CDR3 size: 15 residues.

This clonotype was seen at least ten times. The chain couples TRBV20-1 to TRBJ2-7; TRBD2 agrees at 7 bases. CDR3 length: 12 amino acids. J gave up 4 bases and V 4 bases, and 4 bases lay outside the gene matches. CDR1 DFQATT and CDR2 SNEGSKA come from the germline V gene (reference sequence). The CDR3 DNA reads TGCAGTGCTAATATGGGGGGGTACGAGCAGTACTTC. Translating gives CSANMGGYEQYF.

There are many counts of this clonotype. The chain couples TRBV12-3 or TRBV12-4 to TRBJ1-5, with a possible D match to TRBD1 (6 bases). Trimming stripped 6 bases from V and 7 bases from J, with 13 bases between. The CDR3 is made up of 13 amino acids. CDR3 sequence reads: CASRNQGKQPQHF. Written as DNA, the CDR3 is TGTGCCAGCAGGAATCAGGGGAAGCAGCCCCAGCATTTT.

This chain connects TRBV4-3 to TRBJ1-2; 9 nucleotides align to TRBD1. After removal of 0 bases from V and 6 bases from J, the junction contained 2 bases not matched to a gene. The CDR3 sequence is 14 residues long. Germline assignment: CDR1 LGHNA and CDR2 YSLEER. The CDR3 reads CASSQDRTGDGYTF. The DNA for the CDR3 is TGCGCCAGCAGCCAAGATCGGACAGGGGATGGCTACACCTTC.

This clonotype was counted ten times or more. The chain combines TRBV28 with TRBJ2-5; possibly TRBD1 or TRBD2 for D (5 bases each). CDR1 and CDR2 from the germline V gene are MDHEN and SYDVKM. The CDR3 runs to 19 residues. V lost 5 bases and J lost 0, with 25 bases in between. Here the CDR3 DNA reads TGTGCCAGCAGTAAACCCTTTGGGGACCTCCAGCCCCACCAAGAGACCCAGTACTTC. It codes for CASSKPFGDLQPHQETQYF.